Below are 20 T cell receptor beta chains sequenced from a single sample in a study of T cell repertoires in cytomegalovirus infection. MiXCR, run by TCRdb on the reads, gives a single entry per CDR3 protein. The table shows about 530,000 distinct CDR3 sequences, with about 25% occurring only once. What was sequenced was PBMCs. The receptor source for this set is a human donor in good health (CMV status not recorded). Some clones in this sample may be carry-over from other donors' samples.

This clonotype was seen only a few times. The chain combines TRBV11-2 with TRBJ1-5; 11 nucleotides line up with TRBD1. This CDR3 comprises 19 residues. Germline V gene lookup returns CDR1 SGHAT and CDR2 FQNNGV. V dropped 1 base and J dropped 0; count of bases not matched to a gene: 8. The CDR3 coding sequence is TGTGCCAGCAGCTTAGCCCCGGACAGGGGGCGGGATAGCAATCAGCCCCAGCATTTT. Amino acids: CASSLAPDRGRDSNQPQHF.

In this sample, this clonotype turned up many times. The genes are TRBV12-3 or TRBV12-4 and TRBJ2-5; TRBD2 might be the D (6 bases). Trimming left V 6 bases short and J 2 bases short, with 10 bases between. The CDR3 spans 13 residues. For the CDR3, the DNA is TGTGCCAGCAGCCTTAGCGGACAAGAGACCCAGTACTTC. Its protein is CASSLSGQETQYF.

This clonotype was seen more than once but under ten times. The genes are TRBV19 and TRBJ1-5; D unclear. The CDR3 is made up of 14 amino acids. Trimming shortened V by 7 bases and J by 8 bases, and 18 bases separated the two germline ends. Germline CDR1 LNHDA, CDR2 SQIVND (reference sequence). DNA of the CDR3: TGTGCCAGTACTCGGGGTCCGGCGGCGGAGCCCCAGCATTTT. Amino acid sequence: CASTRGPAAEPQHF.

The gene calls are TRBV7-2 and TRBJ2-3, with TRBD2 matching over 11 bases. The length of the CDR3 is 16 residues. V was clipped by 6 bases and J by 3 bases; unmatched bases: 8. The germline gives CDR1 SGHTA, CDR2 FQGNSA. In DNA, the CDR3 is TGTGCCAGCAGTAGCGGGAGGGCCCGAGGAACAGATACGCAGTATTTT. As protein: CASSSGRARGTDTQYF.

In this sample, this clonotype turned up a few times. The CDR3 region is CASSHPGDGSPLHF. The CDR3 nucleotides read TGCGCCAGCAGCCACCCGGGGGATGGGTCACCCCTCCACTTT. The chain carries TRBV4-1 and TRBJ1-6, with a weak D call TRBD1 (5 bases). The V and J ends lost 3 bases and 10 bases respectively, with 13 bases between them. The CDR3 is made up of 14 amino acids. CDR1 is MGHRA, CDR2 YSYEKL, per germline.

The chain carries TRBV9 and TRBJ1-2; 11 bases align to TRBD1. CDR3 length: 15 residues. Trimming took 2 bases from V and 5 from J; bases not matched to a gene: 5. The germline V gene has CDR1 SGDLS and CDR2 YYNGEE. The CDR3 loop is CASSVGTGGEYGYTF. The CDR3 nucleotides read TGTGCCAGCAGCGTGGGGACAGGGGGGGAATATGGCTACACCTTC.

This clonotype occurred a few times. This chain uses TRBV7-2 with TRBJ2-2; no clear D gene. This CDR3 comprises 13 residues. Germline V gene lookup returns CDR1 SGHTA and CDR2 FQGNSA. V was trimmed by 1 base and J by 8 bases, leaving 8 bases between them. The CDR3 here is CASSLERTGELFF. CDR3 bases: TGTGCCAGCAGCTTAGAGAGAACGGGGGAGCTGTTTTTT.

This clonotype appeared a few times. The chain couples TRBV4-3 to TRBJ1-1; TRBD1 is a possible D gene (5 bases). This CDR3 contains 14 residues. CDR1 LGHNA and CDR2 YSLEER come from the germline V gene. Trimming shortened V by 0 bases and J by 6 bases, and 11 bases separated the two germline ends. CDR3 coding DNA: TGCGCCAGCAGCCAAGATAGAGGACACCCTGAAGCTTTCTTT. Amino acid sequence: CASSQDRGHPEAFF.

This clonotype was seen at least ten times. The chain carries TRBV11-2 and TRBJ2-2; 9 bases align to TRBD2. Germline V gene data show CDR1 as SGHAT and CDR2 as FQNNGV. The CDR3 is 19 amino acids. V gave up 5 bases and J gave up 5 bases; unmatched junction bases: 18. For the CDR3, the DNA is TGTGCCAGCAGCGCTCGGCGGGGAGGCGGGAGGGCCGGGACCGGGGAGCTGTTTTTT. Protein: CASSARRGGGRAGTGELFF.

This clonotype was recorded a few times. The genes are TRBV5-4 and TRBJ2-6; D ambiguous. V gave up 2 bases and J gave up 4 bases, with 13 bases separating them. Germline V CDR1 and CDR2: SGHNT, YYREEE (reference sequence). This CDR3 is 16 amino acids long. This CDR3 reads CASSLRVRSGANVLTF. Here the CDR3 DNA reads TGTGCCAGCAGCTTACGGGTCAGATCCGGGGCCAACGTCCTGACTTTC. The full variable domain, with the rest looked up from reference TRBV5-4 and TRBJ2-6, is ETGVTQSPTHLIKTRGQQVTLRCSSQSGHNTVSWYQQALGQGPQFIFQYYREEENGRGNFPPRFSGLQFPNYSSELNVNALELDDSALYLCASSLRVRSGANVLTFGAGSRLTVL.

This chain connects TRBV12-3 or TRBV12-4 to TRBJ1-6, with D perhaps TRBD1 (6 bases). The V end was cut by 5 bases, the J end by 10 bases, with 12 bases between. This CDR3 region has 13 residues. This chain's CDR3 is CASSEQGSSPLHF. CDR3 DNA sequence: TGTGCCAGCAGTGAACAGGGTAGCTCACCCCTCCACTTT.

In its sample, this clonotype was seen many times. The chain is built from TRBV28 and TRBJ1-5; possibly TRBD1 for D (5 bases). Trimming pared 2 bases from V and 0 bases from J, leaving 8 bases between. Germline CDR1 and CDR2: MDHEN and SYDVKM. The CDR3 runs 15 residues. The CDR3 protein is CASSLPRASNQPQHF. The CDR3, as DNA: TGTGCCAGCAGTTTACCCAGGGCTAGCAATCAGCCCCAGCATTTT.

The rearrangement links TRBV7-3 to TRBJ1-4, with a tentative D call TRBD1 (5 bases). This CDR3 is built from 15 residues. Germline values: CDR1 SGHTA, CDR2 FQGTGA. Trimming left V 5 bases short and J 7 bases short, with 17 bases between. The CDR3 region is CASSLRGESGEKLFF. CDR3 DNA: TGTGCCAGCAGCCTCCGGGGCGAAAGTGGTGAAAAACTGTTTTTT.

The gene calls are TRBV12-3 or TRBV12-4 and TRBJ2-1, with D possibly being TRBD2 (7 bases). The V end lost 7 bases, the J end lost 9 bases, and 19 bases lay between the germline ends. The CDR3 totals 14 residues. CDR3 nucleotides: TGTGCCAGCACCTTAGGGGGGGCTAGCACTGAGCAGTTCTTC. It is translated as CASTLGGASTEQFF.

V and J are TRBV12-3 or TRBV12-4 and TRBJ2-7, with D perhaps matching TRBD1 or TRBD2 (7 bases each). V lost 3 bases and J 4 bases, leaving 16 bases between the germline ends. The CDR3 has 15 amino acids. The CDR3 bases are TGTGCCAGCAGTTTGGGGAGGGGGCCGCGTTACGAGCAGTACTTC. Amino acids: CASSLGRGPRYEQYF.

The gene calls are TRBV20-1 and TRBJ2-1; TRBD2 matches 12 bases. This CDR3 spans 14 amino acids. The V gene's germline CDR1 is DFQATT and CDR2 SNEGSKA (reference sequence). Trimming at V came to 6 bases and at J to 9 bases, leaving 9 bases not matched to a gene. CDR3 sequence: CSATSGRPPLEQFF. The CDR3, as DNA: TGCAGTGCAACTAGCGGGAGGCCCCCCCTTGAGCAGTTCTTC.

The rearrangement links TRBV7-9 to TRBJ2-3; 9 bases fit TRBD2. From germline, CDR1 is SEHNR and CDR2 FQNEAQ (reference sequence). The trim removed 0 bases at V and 3 bases at J, leaving 4 bases unmatched. This CDR3 has 16 amino acids. The CDR3 sequence: CASSLAGSGSTDTQYF. The CDR3 nucleotides read TGTGCCAGCAGCTTAGCGGGTAGCGGGAGTACAGATACGCAGTATTTT.

The rearrangement joins TRBV27 to TRBJ2-5; 9 nucleotides agree with TRBD1. The junction had 0 bases not matched to a gene; V was cut back by 6 bases and J by 1 base. This CDR3 region has 13 residues. The V gene's germline CDR1 is MNHEY and CDR2 SMNVEV (reference sequence). The CDR3 region is CASRQGAQETQYF. The CDR3 coding sequence is TGTGCCAGCAGACAGGGGGCCCAAGAGACCCAGTACTTC.

The V gene is TRBV29-1, the J gene TRBJ1-1; D is unresolved. Germline V gene sequence: CDR1 SQVTM, CDR2 ANQGSEA. This CDR3 has 14 residues. V was clipped by 0 bases and J by 3 bases, with 11 bases between them. In DNA, the CDR3 is TGCAGCGTTGAAGATCTCTTGACGGACACTGAAGCTTTCTTT. Protein product: CSVEDLLTDTEAFF.

Note on this clonotype: Germline and junction disagree at one end, which may indicate a read error. This chain connects TRBV11-1 to TRBJ2-7; D is undetermined. The CDR3 is made up of 11 amino acids. Germline CDR1 reads SGHAT; CDR2 reads FQDESV (reference sequence). The CDR3 region is CASSRSYEPYF. CDR3 in DNA: TGTGCCAGCAGCCGGTCCTACGAGCCGTACTTC.